This entry lists 9 T cell receptor beta chains sequenced from one sample in a study of T cell responses to AZD1222 COVID-19 vaccine. Some clones are missing from TCRdb's copy, which holds only in-frame ones; the method was immunoSEQ multiplex PCR. This table has about 150,000 clones, about 90% appearing once. The sample in question was peripheral blood, obtained on day 0 of AZD1222 vaccination. The receptor source for this set is an adult in good health.

The rearrangement links TRBV19 to TRBJ2-3, with TRBD2 matching over 7 bases. Germline V gene sequence: CDR1 LNHDA, CDR2 SQIVND (reference sequence). V was pared by 1 base and J by 5 bases, with 6 bases of the junction left unmatched. The CDR3 length is 15 residues. The CDR3 bases are TGTGCCAGTAGTATAGCGGGGGGAGGCGGAGATACGCAGTATTTT. Encoded protein: CASSIAGGGGDTQYF.

The chain employs TRBV18 and TRBJ1-6; TRBD1 might be the D (6 bases). The CDR3 runs 18 residues. CDR1 is KGHSH and CDR2 is LQKENI in the germline V gene. V lost 6 bases, J lost 0 bases, and 18 bases lay in between. The CDR3 DNA sequence: TGTGCCAGCTCCCCTCAGGGGCCATCGAGCTCCTATAATTCACCCCTCCACTTT. It yields the protein CASSPQGPSSSYNSPLHF. The variable domain in full, completed from reference TRBV18 and TRBJ1-6, reads NAGVMQNPRHLVRRRGQEARLRCSPMKGHSHVYWYRQLPEEGLKFMVYLQKENIIDESGMPKERFSAEFPKEGPSILRIQQVVRGDSAAYFCASSPQGPSSSYNSPLHFGNGTRLTVT.

This sequence joins TRBV5-1 and TRBJ2-5; weak D call: TRBD2 (5 bases). The germline CDR1 and CDR2 sequences are SGHRS and YFSETQ. The CDR3 spans 13 residues. The V gene lost 4 bases and the J gene lost 7 bases, with 14 bases spanning the gap. CDR3 amino acids: CASSILGSGTQYF. The CDR3 region has the DNA TGCGCCAGCAGCATCTTAGGGAGCGGGACCCAGTACTTC.

This clone was seen more than once but under ten times. CDR3 region: CASSPGVRGSGNTIYF. DNA of the CDR3: TGTGCCAGCTCACCAGGAGTCAGGGGCTCGGGAAACACCATATATTTT. The genes are TRBV18 and TRBJ1-3; weak D call: TRBD1 (6 bases). This CDR3 is built from 16 residues. The germline CDR1 and CDR2 sequences are KGHSH and LQKENI. Trimming left V 2 bases short and J 4 bases short, with 15 bases between.

The chain has TRBV5-1 and TRBJ2-7; D is perhaps TRBD1 (6 bases). The V end was cut by 0 bases, the J end by 4 bases, with 11 bases between. The CDR3 has 14 residues. In germline, CDR1 is SGHRS, CDR2 YFSETQ. The CDR3 nucleotides are TGCGCCAGCAGCTTGGTTCAGGGGCAATACGAGCAGTACTTC. This sequence encodes CASSLVQGQYEQYF.

This chain uses TRBV6-2 or TRBV6-3 with TRBJ1-3; D not resolved. The CDR3 sequence is 14 residues long. CDR1 is MNHEY and CDR2 is SVGEGT in the germline V gene. V shed 5 bases and J shed 4 bases, with 12 bases lying between them. CDR3 DNA: TGTGCCAGCAGTGCATCGCGGACGGGAAACACCATATATTTT. Translated: CASSASRTGNTIYF.

V and J are TRBV4-1 and TRBJ1-1; D not resolved. V was clipped by 0 bases and J by 7 bases, with 15 bases between them. Germline V gives CDR1 MGHRA, CDR2 YSYEKL. The CDR3 covers 15 residues. The CDR3 reads CASSQEEVRVLEAFF. DNA for the CDR3: TGCGCCAGCAGCCAAGAGGAGGTTAGGGTCCTTGAAGCTTTCTTT.

This clone was found a few times. The rearrangement joins TRBV19 to TRBJ2-7; D not resolved. The V end lost 5 bases, the J end lost 6 bases, and 8 bases lay between the germline ends. The germline V gene encodes CDR1 LNHDA and CDR2 SQIVND (reference sequence). The length of the CDR3 is 11 residues. CDR3 loop: CASSYKAEQYF. In nucleotides, the CDR3 is TGTGCCAGTAGTTACAAGGCCGAGCAGTACTTC.

This clone has a single count. CDR3 sequence reads: CASSAPAEYGYTF. The CDR3 bases are TGCGCCAGCAGCGCGCCAGCTGAGTATGGCTACACCTTC. The chain joins TRBV5-1 to TRBJ1-2; D call uncertain. Germline V gene lookup returns CDR1 SGHRS and CDR2 YFSETQ. The CDR3 loop spans 13 amino acids. V dropped 4 bases and J dropped 5 bases, with 12 bases sitting between them.